The 18 T cell receptor beta chains given below trace back to one sample, sequenced in a study of blood T cell repertoires in COVID-19. Sequenced by immunoSEQ multiplex PCR; TCRdb stores in-frame clones only, minus some. The table shows roughly 81,000 clones, with roughly nine tenths occurring only once. The sequenced sample was peripheral blood. These receptors originate from a man younger than 45 with acute or convalescent COVID-19.

The rearrangement joins TRBV19 to TRBJ2-5, with D unclear. Per germline, CDR1 LNHDA and CDR2 SQIVND (reference sequence). V dropped 6 bases and J dropped 7 bases, with 9 bases sitting between them. This CDR3 has 11 amino acids. CDR3 sequence reads: CASSPGWTQYF. The CDR3 DNA is TGTGCCAGTAGCCCCGGGTGGACCCAGTACTTC.

The chain links TRBV28 to TRBJ2-1; 10 bases fit TRBD2. Germline V CDR1 and CDR2: MDHEN, SYDVKM. V was pared by 3 bases and J by 4 bases, with 9 bases of the junction left unmatched. CDR3 length: 17 amino acids. The CDR3 DNA is TGTGCCAGCAGTTTTCGGTCTAGCGGGAGAGGTTACAATGAGCAGTTCTTC. This encodes CASSFRSSGRGYNEQFF.

This chain joins TRBV4-2 and TRBJ2-7; TRBD2 matches at 13 bases. The CDR3 sequence is 16 residues long. Germline V CDR1 and CDR2: LGHNA, YNFKEQ. V lost 0 bases to trimming and J lost 2 bases; unmatched junction nucleotides: 1. CDR3 region: CASSQETSGRAYEQYF. In DNA form, the CDR3 reads TGTGCCAGCAGCCAAGAAACTAGCGGGAGGGCCTACGAGCAGTACTTC.

V is TRBV3-1 (or the pseudogene TRBV3-2) and J is TRBJ2-6, with D unresolved. V was cut by 4 bases and J by 0 bases, with 7 bases left in between. The CDR3 spans 15 residues. Germline V gene sequence: CDR1 LGHDT, CDR2 YNNKEL (reference sequence). Here the CDR3 reads CASSPFPSGANVLTF. In DNA, the CDR3 is TGTGCCAGCAGCCCCTTTCCCTCTGGGGCCAACGTCCTGACTTTC.

CDR3 residues: CASGRENSPLHF. In DNA, the CDR3 is TGTGCCAGCGGTAGGGAGAATTCACCCCTCCACTTT. The V and J genes are TRBV9 and TRBJ1-6; no reliable D call. The CDR3 loop spans 12 amino acids. Trimming removed 7 bases at V and 7 bases at J, with 9 bases between. CDR1 and CDR2 from the germline V gene are SGDLS and YYNGEE.

V usage is TRBV6-2 or TRBV6-3 and J usage is TRBJ1-5; 7 nucleotides match TRBD1. V lost 0 bases and J lost 6; bases outside the gene matches: 8. Germline lookup yields CDR1 MNHEY and CDR2 SVGEGT. The CDR3 consists of 16 residues. The CDR3 nucleotides read TGTGCCAGCAGTTACTCTAACAGGGGACTTAGTCAGCCCCAGCATTTT. It codes for CASSYSNRGLSQPQHF.

The gene calls are TRBV18 and TRBJ2-5, with TRBD2 as a possible D gene (6 bases). The CDR3 extends over 16 amino acids. V was clipped by 6 bases and J by 2 bases, with 19 bases between them. Germline V gene data show CDR1 as KGHSH and CDR2 as LQKENI. CDR3 sequence reads: CASSPTVRRGQETQYF. CDR3 in DNA: TGTGCCAGCTCGCCGACCGTTCGACGGGGGCAAGAGACCCAGTACTTC. Supplemented by reference TRBV18 and TRBJ2-5, the full variable domain reads NAGVMQNPRHLVRRRGQEARLRCSPMKGHSHVYWYRQLPEEGLKFMVYLQKENIIDESGMPKERFSAEFPKEGPSILRIQQVVRGDSAAYFCASSPTVRRGQETQYFGPGTRLLVL.

The chain employs TRBV28 and TRBJ2-6; the match to TRBD2 covers 14 bases. Looked up from germline, CDR1 is MDHEN and CDR2 is SYDVKM. CDR3 length: 18 residues. After removal of 7 bases from V and 2 bases from J, the junction contained 7 bases not matched to a gene. In DNA, the CDR3 is TGTGCCAGCATAGACGGGACTAGCGGGAGAGCTGGGGCCAACGTCCTGACTTTC. It specifies CASIDGTSGRAGANVLTF.

The chain has TRBV7-7 and TRBJ2-5; possible D gene TRBD2, 5 bases. V lost 5 bases and J lost 5, with 12 bases in between. This CDR3 contains 13 residues. CDR1 is SSHAT, CDR2 FNYEAQ, per germline (reference sequence). CDR3 bases: TGTGCCAGCAGCCCCCAACGAGGGGAGACCCAGTACTTC. Translation gives CASSPQRGETQYF.

This clone was observed a few times. This sequence joins TRBV24-1 and TRBJ1-5; possible D gene TRBD1, 5 bases. The germline V gene has CDR1 KGHDR and CDR2 SFDVKD. V shed 10 bases and J shed 0 bases, with 21 bases lying between them. The CDR3 has 17 amino acids. CDR3 nucleotide sequence: TGTGCCACTGCCCCAGGGACTTCCTCATATAGCAATCAGCCCCAGCATTTT. Translated: CATAPGTSSYSNQPQHF.

This chain uses TRBV6-5 with TRBJ1-5, with 7 bases matching TRBD1. Germline V CDR1 and CDR2: MNHEY, SVGAGI. J lost 4 bases, V lost 6 bases, and 9 bases had no gene match. The CDR3 extends over 15 amino acids. The CDR3 DNA follows: TGTGCCAGCAGACACCCTCAGACAGGGAATCAGCCCCAGCATTTT. Protein: CASRHPQTGNQPQHF.

There are a few counts of this clone. The chain combines TRBV9 with TRBJ1-1, with 8 nucleotides matching TRBD1. J lost 3 bases, V lost 1 base, and 2 bases had no gene match. The CDR3 spans 14 residues. Germline CDR1 reads SGDLS; CDR2 reads YYNGEE. The CDR3 DNA follows: TGTGCCAGCAGCGTATCCAGGGGGCACACTGAAGCTTTCTTT. This sequence encodes CASSVSRGHTEAFF.

This chain joins TRBV11-3 and TRBJ2-1, with a tentative D call TRBD2 (5 bases). Germline loops: CDR1 SGHNT, CDR2 YENEEA. The V end was cut by 8 bases, the J end by 4 bases, with 15 bases between. CDR3 length: 14 residues. CDR3 in amino acids: CASAGGGSYNEQFF. The CDR3 DNA sequence: TGTGCCAGCGCAGGAGGCGGGTCTTACAATGAGCAGTTCTTC.

By share, this clone ranks as medium-sized (0.01 to 0.1%). This rearrangement joins TRBV6-4 to TRBJ2-3, with TRBD1 matching 7 bases. Germline V lookup: CDR1 MRHNA, CDR2 SNTAGT. With V trimmed by 0 bases and J by 4 bases, 1 base remained unmatched. The CDR3 covers 14 residues. The CDR3 DNA sequence: TGTGCCAGCAGTGACTCTCAGGGGGCAGATACGCAGTATTTT. This sequence encodes CASSDSQGADTQYF.

The J gene is TRBJ2-1, the V gene TRBV19; D perhaps matches TRBD1 (5 bases). CDR1 and CDR2 from the germline V gene are LNHDA and SQIVND (reference sequence). CDR3 length: 14 amino acids. Trimming pared 3 bases from V and 4 bases from J, leaving 10 bases between. The CDR3 is CASSMNQGYNEQFF. CDR3 DNA sequence: TGTGCCAGTAGTATGAACCAGGGATACAATGAGCAGTTCTTC.

This chain uses TRBV6-5 with TRBJ1-2, with D unresolved. Trimming took 0 bases from V and 7 from J, leaving 15 bases between them. This CDR3 has 15 residues. CDR1 and CDR2 (germline): MNHEY, SVGAGI. CDR3 sequence: CASSYSWAFSSGYTF. DNA of the CDR3: TGTGCCAGCAGTTACTCCTGGGCCTTCAGTAGTGGCTACACCTTC.

V usage is TRBV15 and J usage is TRBJ1-4, with 9 bases matching TRBD1. The CDR3 consists of 13 residues. Losses at the gene ends were 5 bases for V and 7 bases for J; bases not matched to a gene: 2. From germline, CDR1 is LNHNV and CDR2 YYDKDF (reference sequence). The CDR3 region is CATSQTGGEKLFF. CDR3 sequence (DNA): TGTGCCACCAGCCAGACAGGGGGTGAAAAACTGTTTTTT.

The CDR3 DNA follows: TGTGCCAGCAGCCCAATATTCGGGGGGTCCTACAATGAGCAGTTCTTC. It yields the protein CASSPIFGGSYNEQFF. This rearrangement joins TRBV11-2 to TRBJ2-1; TRBD2 matches 7 bases. The trim removed 5 bases at V and 1 base at J, leaving 8 bases unmatched. The CDR3 length is 16 residues. Germline V gene sequence: CDR1 SGHAT, CDR2 FQNNGV. Together with reference TRBV11-2 and TRBJ2-1, the CDR3 gives the full variable domain: EAGVAQSPRYKIIEKRQSVAFWCNPISGHATLYWYQQILGQGPKLLIQFQNNGVVDDSQLPKDRFSAERLKGVDSTLKIQPAKLEDSAVYLCASSPIFGGSYNEQFFGPGTRLTVL.